Listed below are T cell receptor beta chains from one sample, sequenced in a study of high-grade serous ovarian cancer treatment subgroups. Some clones are missing from TCRdb's copy, which holds only in-frame ones; the method was immunoSEQ multiplex PCR. The sample holds under 10,000 clones, 72% seen once. Sample: tumor tissue. These receptors originate from a human donor with high-grade serous ovarian cancer. Each CDR3 is given with its conserved first and last residue. The D gene is left open where the match is weak.

>NA|TRBJ2-4|TRBV6-5
TGTGCCAGCAGTTACTTGGGGTCGCACATTCAGTACTTC
CASSYLGSHIQYF
>TRBD2|TRBJ2-3|TRBV2
TGTGCCACCCGGGCGACTAGCGGGAACGCAGATACGCAGTATTTT
CATRATSGNADTQYF
>NA|TRBJ2-2|TRBV7-2
TGTGCCAGCAGCCTCCGGGACTCGATCCTTTGGAACACCGGGGAGCTGTTTTTT
CASSLRDSILWNTGELFF
>NA|TRBJ1-2|TRBV19
TGTGCCAGTAGGACTCTGGGGACCTCTAACTATGGCTACACCTTC
CASRTLGTSNYGYTF
>NA|TRBJ2-7|TRBV18
TGTGCCAGCTCACCAAGCCCTCATCCCTACGAGCAGTACTTC
CASSPSPHPYEQYF
>NA|TRBJ2-7|TRBV6-5
TGTGCCAGCAGTTTCGGACAGGAGCAGTACTTC
CASSFGQEQYF
>NA|TRBJ2-2|TRBV2
TGTGCCAGCAGTGAACTCCGGGGCAACGGGGAGCTGTTTTTT
CASSELRGNGELFF
>NA|TRBJ2-6|TRBV4-3
TGCGCCAGCAGCCAAGAAGTCTCGAGGGCCTCTGGGGCCAACGTCCTGACTTTC
CASSQEVSRASGANVLTF
>NA|TRBJ1-3|TRBV4-1
TGCGCCAGCAGCCAAGCGAAGGGAATAGGACAGCTCCACTCTGGAAACACCATATATTTT
CASSQAKGIGQLHSGNTIYF
>TRBD1|TRBJ2-1|TRBV5-4
TGTGCCAGCAGTAGAGAGGGGCAGGGGGCGAACAATGAGCAGTTCTTC
CASSREGQGANNEQFF
>TRBD1|TRBJ2-7|TRBV15
TGTGCCACCAGCAGGTCTTTACAGGGGGCCTCCTACGAGCAGTACTTC
CATSRSLQGASYEQYF
>TRBD1|TRBJ2-1|TRBV11-1
TGTGCCAGCAGCTCCCGGGACAGGGCTTATGAGCAGTTCTTC
CASSSRDRAYEQFF
>NA|TRBJ2-7|TRBV11-1
TGTGCCAGCAGCTTAGATGTGGGGGCCTACGAGCAGTACTTC
CASSLDVGAYEQYF
>TRBD1|TRBJ2-2|TRBV2
TGTGCCAGCAGGGGGACAGGGAGGAACACCGGGGAGCTGTTTTTT
CASRGTGRNTGELFF
>NA|TRBJ2-7|TRBV7-3
TGTGCCAGCAGCTTAACGGGCGGGTACGAGCAGTACTTC
CASSLTGGYEQYF
>NA|TRBJ2-3|TRBV2
TGTGCCAGCAGTGAGGTCCAGAGCACAGATACGCAGTATTTT
CASSEVQSTDTQYF
>NA|TRBJ1-5|TRBV5-1
TGCGCCAGCAGCTTGGGTCAGGCCAGCAATCAGCCCCAGCATTTT
CASSLGQASNQPQHF
>NA|TRBJ1-5|TRBV5-1
TGCGCCAGCAGCCTGGAAGGGGGGTTCAATCAGCCCCAGCATTTT
CASSLEGGFNQPQHF
>TRBD1|TRBJ2-5|TRBV6-5
TGTGCCAGCAGTTTGGGACAGGGCCAAGAGACCCAGTACTTC
CASSLGQGQETQYF
>TRBD1|TRBJ2-7|TRBV19
TGTGCCAGTAGCCCCACAGGGGCCTACGAGCAGTACTTC
CASSPTGAYEQYF
>NA|TRBJ1-5|TRBV7-3
TGTGCCAGCAGCTTAGGACCAAGGCAGCCCCAGCATTTT
CASSLGPRQPQHF
>NA|TRBJ2-1|TRBV7-8
TGTGCCAGCACCCAAAACGGAGGAAGCTCCTACAATGAGCAGTTCTTC
CASTQNGGSSYNEQFF
>NA|TRBJ1-2|TRBV6-4
TGTGCCAGCAGTGGGGGGCTTAACTATGGCTACACCTTC
CASSGGLNYGYTF
>TRBD2|TRBJ2-3|TRBV4-1
TGCGCCAGCAGCCAAGACCTTATTCCTCCAAGACTAGCGGGAGACACAGATACGCAGTATTTT
CASSQDLIPPRLAGDTDTQYF